This T cell receptor beta chain was retrieved from a study of T cell repertoires in cytomegalovirus infection. Whole-study context: Recently identified HLA-C-restricted CMV epitopes were used, and well-studied HLA-B-restricted CMV epitopes were used as well. Indications came from public TCR beta signatures; they pointed to CMV infection and to a matching HLA type.

The sample holds one count of this clonotype. Its antigen is unidentified. MiXCR, run by TCRdb on the reads, gives a single entry per CDR3 protein. The table shows about 920,000 distinct CDR3 sequences, with 25% to 40% occurring only once. This clonotype was sampled from a human donor in good health (CMV status not recorded). Some clones in this sample may be carry-over from other donors' samples. Sequenced here: cultured CD8+ T cells from PBMCs, sampled from culture after CMV antigen stimulation.

The CDR3: CASSYAGRNEKLFF. The CDR3 DNA sequence: TGTGCCAGCAGTTACGCAGGGAGAAATGAAAAACTGTTTTTT. This chain joins TRBV6-8 and TRBJ1-4; D possibly corresponds to TRBD1 (5 bases). From germline, CDR1 is MNHGY and CDR2 SAAAGT. V lost 2 bases and J 5 bases, leaving 9 bases between the germline ends. The CDR3 consists of 14 residues.